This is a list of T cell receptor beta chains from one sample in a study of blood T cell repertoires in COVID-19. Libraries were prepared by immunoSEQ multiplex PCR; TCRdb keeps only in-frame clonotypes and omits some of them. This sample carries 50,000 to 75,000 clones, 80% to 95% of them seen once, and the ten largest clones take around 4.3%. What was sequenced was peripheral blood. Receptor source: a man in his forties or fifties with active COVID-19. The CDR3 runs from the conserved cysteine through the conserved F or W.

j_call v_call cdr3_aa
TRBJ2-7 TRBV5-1 CASSPQGQPLSSYEQYF
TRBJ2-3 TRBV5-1 CASSLGTGLTDTQYF
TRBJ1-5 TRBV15 CATSRETFANSNQPQHF
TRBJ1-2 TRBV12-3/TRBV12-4 CASSFGRGYGYTF
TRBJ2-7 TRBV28 CASSRRDTYYEQYF
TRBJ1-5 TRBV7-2 CASSFGQGRNQPQHF
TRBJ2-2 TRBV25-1 CASSKQGTGELFF
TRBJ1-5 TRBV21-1 CASSKGTGEVKNQPQHF
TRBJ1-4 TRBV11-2 CASSLHAGSTNEKLFF
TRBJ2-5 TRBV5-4 CASSLWDREETQYF
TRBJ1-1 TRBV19 CASIGQGFTEAFF
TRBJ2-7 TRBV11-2 CASSVYRDRLYEQYF
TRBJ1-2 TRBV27 CASSRDRAEGYTF
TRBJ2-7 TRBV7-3 CASSPGGGTYEQYF
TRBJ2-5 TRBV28 CASTGGRGPETQYF
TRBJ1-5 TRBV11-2 CASRLRDSRNNQPQHF
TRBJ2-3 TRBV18 CASSPPSGSTDTQYF
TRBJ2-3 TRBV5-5 CASSSTDRGNTQYF
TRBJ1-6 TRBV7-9 CASSSDRGNSPLHF
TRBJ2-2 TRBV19 CASTLDRGRTGELFF
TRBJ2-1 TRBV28 CASSPRERPYNEQFF
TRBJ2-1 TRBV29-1 CSVTGPGTYNEQFF
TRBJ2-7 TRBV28 CASSSGQGLNEQYF
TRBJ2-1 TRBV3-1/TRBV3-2 CASSQSAGYYNEQFF
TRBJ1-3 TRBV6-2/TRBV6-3 CASSYSGRGASENTIYF
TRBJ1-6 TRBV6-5 CASIEGSYNSPLHF
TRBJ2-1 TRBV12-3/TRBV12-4 CASSLGADWQFF
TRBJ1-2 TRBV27 CASSLGTGGNYGYTF
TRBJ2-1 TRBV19 CASSPIAGGYNEQFF
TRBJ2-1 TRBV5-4 CASSYGLAGATIF
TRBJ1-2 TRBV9 CASSATRGYYGYTF
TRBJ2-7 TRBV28 CASRGGRRYEQYF
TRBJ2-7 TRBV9 CASSVGPLAGAYEQYF
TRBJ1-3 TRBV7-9 CASSLVTGWSGNTIYF
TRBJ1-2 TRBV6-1 CASSDGTGAYGYTF
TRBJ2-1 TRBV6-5 CASSPGWGVNEQFF
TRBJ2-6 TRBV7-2 CASSSGQGGPGANVLTF
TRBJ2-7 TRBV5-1 CASSAGDEQYF
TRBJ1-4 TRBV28 CASSFQYSLATNEKLFF